This T cell receptor (beta chain) was sequenced during a study of a mutant IDH1 vaccine in newly diagnosed glioma. At the level of the study: Pretreatment consisted of radiotherapy, temozolomide, or both, with most receiving both.

Turning to this clone: Its target is unknown.

Study results and caveats: Immune responses induced by vaccination arose in 93.3% of the patients.

This sample's time point: week 35, safety follow-up. In every dose of vaccine, 300 ug of mutant IDH1 20-mer peptide was given alongside topical imiquimod. Each of the donors came in with new WHO grade 3 or 4 astrocytomas that were IDH1-mutant and ATRX-lost. Method: immunoSEQ multiplex PCR; TCRdb's copy keeps in-frame clones and lacks some. The repertoire holds tens of thousands of clones, more than 75% seen once, with about 2% in the top ten. The CDR3 contains 16 residues. From germline, CDR1 is LGHNA and CDR2 YNFKEQ. The V gene lost 2 bases and the J gene lost 0 bases, with 10 bases spanning the gap.

This sequence joins TRBV4-2 and TRBJ1-4; no firm D call. This material consisted of PBMCs, taken from a glioma patient whose treatment included an IDH1 peptide vaccine. The receptor was derived from a man aged 25 to 40 with glioma. The CDR3 nucleotides are TGTGCCAGCAGCCAAAGCGCGAGTGCAACTAATGAAAAACTGTTTTTT. Amino acids: CASSQSASATNEKLFF.